This T cell receptor beta chain stems from a study of human thymus T cells. Among the donors, all were healthy Finnish infants having corrective surgery for congenital heart defects. During surgery, about 0.5-1 mL peripheral blood was drawn from four of eight donors. Trimming cost V 8 bases and J 4 bases, with 21 bases left between them. The CDR3 contains 15 residues. Looked up from germline, CDR1 is MNHEY and CDR2 is SMNVEV (reference sequence). Findings and caveats of the study: Thymic and blood repertoires seemed to favor certain V and J genes.

In regard to this clone: Its antigen is still unknown.

Clones were read by immunoSEQ multiplex PCR, and TCRdb kept only the in-frame ones, dropping some. The table shows approximately 49,000 clones, with around 93% occurring only once. The rearrangement uses TRBV27 and TRBJ2-7, with D perhaps TRBD1 (6 bases). The receptor comes from a girl less than two years old with a congenital heart defect but otherwise immunologically healthy. Sequencing was performed on blood. CDR3 residues: CASGGQPTWTYEQYF. The CDR3 bases are TGTGCCAGCGGAGGACAGCCAACTTGGACGTACGAGCAGTACTTC.